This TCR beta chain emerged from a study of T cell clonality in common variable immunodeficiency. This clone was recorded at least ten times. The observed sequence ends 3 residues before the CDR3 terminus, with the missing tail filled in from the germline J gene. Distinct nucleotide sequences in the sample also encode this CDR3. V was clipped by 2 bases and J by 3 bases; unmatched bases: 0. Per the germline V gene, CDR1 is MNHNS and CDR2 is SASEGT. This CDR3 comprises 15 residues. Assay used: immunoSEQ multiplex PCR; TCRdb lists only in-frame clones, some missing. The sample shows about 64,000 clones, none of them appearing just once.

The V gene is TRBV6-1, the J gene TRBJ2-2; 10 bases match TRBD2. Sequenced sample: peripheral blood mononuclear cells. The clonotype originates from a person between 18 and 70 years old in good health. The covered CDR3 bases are TGTGCCAGCAGTGAACTAGCGGGAGACACCGGGGAG. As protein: CASSELAGDTGE. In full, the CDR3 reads CASSELAGDTGELFF.